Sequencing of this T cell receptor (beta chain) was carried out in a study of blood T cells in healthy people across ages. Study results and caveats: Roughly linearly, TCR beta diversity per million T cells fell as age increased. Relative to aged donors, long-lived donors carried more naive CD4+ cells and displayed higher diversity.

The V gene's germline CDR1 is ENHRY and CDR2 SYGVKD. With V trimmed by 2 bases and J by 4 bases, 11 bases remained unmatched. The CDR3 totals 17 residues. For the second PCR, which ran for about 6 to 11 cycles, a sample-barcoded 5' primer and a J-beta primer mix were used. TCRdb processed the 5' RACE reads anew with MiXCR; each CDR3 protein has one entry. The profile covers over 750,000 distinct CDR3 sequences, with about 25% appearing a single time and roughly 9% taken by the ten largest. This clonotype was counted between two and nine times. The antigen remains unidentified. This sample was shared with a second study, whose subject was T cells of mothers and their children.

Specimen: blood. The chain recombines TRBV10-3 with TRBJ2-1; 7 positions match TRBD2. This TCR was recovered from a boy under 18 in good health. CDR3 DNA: TGTGCCATCAGTGAGCCTAAAGCGGGGCCGAATTACAATGAGCAGTTCTTC. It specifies CAISEPKAGPNYNEQFF.